Detailed here is one T cell receptor beta chain. Germline V CDR1 and CDR2: SEHNR, FQNEAQ (reference sequence). J lost 3 bases, V lost 5 bases, and 7 bases had no gene match. The CDR3 is 16 residues long. The data were obtained in a study of PD-1 blockade in mismatch repair-deficient tumors. Repertoires were generated with immunoSEQ multiplex PCR, while TCRdb's copy carries only in-frame clones and drops some. This sample has some 100,000 clones, with 65% to 85% found just once. V usage is TRBV7-9 and J usage is TRBJ2-1; 10 bases agree with TRBD2. The receptor comes from an adult with mismatch repair-deficient cancer. The material sequenced was peripheral blood, taken about 36 weeks after starting pembrolizumab. The CDR3 region is CASSPGWTSGYNEQFF. The CDR3 DNA reads TGTGCCAGCAGCCCCGGGTGGACTAGCGGCTACAATGAGCAGTTCTTC.